The rows below give T cell receptor beta chains drawn from one sample of a study of cytomegalovirus exposure and HLA in healthy donors. Some clones are missing from TCRdb's copy, which holds only in-frame ones; the method was immunoSEQ multiplex PCR. The sample totals 130,000 or so clones; its top ten clones hold under 2%. Input material: PBMCs. These receptors originate from a woman aged 40 to 50 in good health and CMV-seropositive. Each CDR3 is given with its conserved first and last residue. The order of the fields is D gene, V gene, J gene, CDR3 DNA, CDR3 protein. The D gene is left open where the match is weak.

d_gene: -; v_gene: TRBV27; j_gene: TRBJ2-3; CDR3nt: TGTGCCAGCAGTTTATGGGGCGGACGCACAGATACGCAGTATTTT; CDR3aa: CASSLWGGRTDTQYF
d_gene: -; v_gene: TRBV30; j_gene: TRBJ1-5; CDR3nt: TGTGCCTGGAAAGCGGGGGGCTACAATCAGCCCCAGCATTTT; CDR3aa: CAWKAGGYNQPQHF
d_gene: TRBD1; v_gene: TRBV19; j_gene: TRBJ2-7; CDR3nt: TGTGCCAGTAAGGACAGGGGTTACGAGCAGTACTTC; CDR3aa: CASKDRGYEQYF
d_gene: TRBD2; v_gene: TRBV19; j_gene: TRBJ2-1; CDR3nt: TGTGCCAGTAGTTCAGCGGGGGGGAGCTCCTACAATGAGCAGTTCTTC; CDR3aa: CASSSAGGSSYNEQFF
d_gene: -; v_gene: TRBV29-1; j_gene: TRBJ1-1; CDR3nt: TGCAGCGTCTCGGACGGAGGGAACACTGAAGCTTTCTTT; CDR3aa: CSVSDGGNTEAFF
d_gene: -; v_gene: TRBV7-3; j_gene: TRBJ1-1; CDR3nt: TGTGCCAGCTTGGGAGTTCGAAACACTGAAGCTTTCTTT; CDR3aa: CASLGVRNTEAFF
d_gene: TRBD2; v_gene: TRBV4-1; j_gene: TRBJ2-7; CDR3nt: TGCGCCAGCAGCCAAGAGGAGCCCATAGCGGGAGGGCCTTCCGGACGACACGAGCAGTACTTC; CDR3aa: CASSQEEPIAGGPSGRHEQYF
d_gene: -; v_gene: TRBV28; j_gene: TRBJ1-5; CDR3nt: TGTGCCAGCAGTTTAGTGGTTTTAGGCAATCAGCCCCAGCATTTT; CDR3aa: CASSLVVLGNQPQHF
d_gene: -; v_gene: TRBV30; j_gene: TRBJ1-5; CDR3nt: TGTGCCTACGAACGGGGGGCGAAACAGCCCCAGCATTTT; CDR3aa: CAYERGAKQPQHF
d_gene: -; v_gene: TRBV28; j_gene: TRBJ1-1; CDR3nt: TGTGCCAGCAGCTCTTTCTACGGGGGGGCTTTCTTT; CDR3aa: CASSSFYGGAFF
d_gene: TRBD1; v_gene: TRBV7-3; j_gene: TRBJ2-2; CDR3nt: TGTGCCAGCAGCTCCCGGGACAGGGTACCCCCCGGGGAGCTGTTTTTT; CDR3aa: CASSSRDRVPPGELFF
d_gene: -; v_gene: TRBV13; j_gene: TRBJ1-2; CDR3nt: TGTGCCAGCAGCTTAAAATCATATGGCAACCCTAACTATGGCTACACCTTC; CDR3aa: CASSLKSYGNPNYGYTF
d_gene: -; v_gene: TRBV7-8; j_gene: TRBJ2-2; CDR3nt: TGTGCCAGCAGCTTAGGTCTGAACACCGGGGAGCTGTTTTTT; CDR3aa: CASSLGLNTGELFF
d_gene: TRBD2; v_gene: TRBV7-7; j_gene: TRBJ2-1; CDR3nt: TGTGCTAGCAGCTTAGGGGCCAGCGGGAGCCACAATGAGCAGTTCTTC; CDR3aa: CASSLGASGSHNEQFF
d_gene: -; v_gene: TRBV29-1; j_gene: TRBJ2-2; CDR3nt: TGCAGCGTCGGGACTGTTGGGAACACCGGGGAGCTGTTTTTT; CDR3aa: CSVGTVGNTGELFF
d_gene: TRBD1; v_gene: TRBV28; j_gene: TRBJ2-5; CDR3nt: TGTGCCAGCAGTTTATTACGGACAGGGGAGGAGACCCAGTACTTC; CDR3aa: CASSLLRTGEETQYF
d_gene: TRBD2; v_gene: TRBV19; j_gene: TRBJ2-7; CDR3nt: TGTGCCAGCGCACTAGCGGGCGTCCCCTACGAGCAGTACTTC; CDR3aa: CASALAGVPYEQYF
d_gene: TRBD1; v_gene: TRBV19; j_gene: TRBJ2-7; CDR3nt: TGTGCCAGTAGTATAGGGACAGGAACCTACGAGCAGTACTTC; CDR3aa: CASSIGTGTYEQYF
d_gene: -; v_gene: TRBV7-2; j_gene: TRBJ2-1; CDR3nt: TGTGCCAGCAGCAAAGCGACTACATCATTCTCCTACAATGAGCAGTTCTTC; CDR3aa: CASSKATTSFSYNEQFF
d_gene: TRBD2; v_gene: TRBV7-2; j_gene: TRBJ2-1; CDR3nt: TGTGCCAGCAGCCCTAGCGGTAGCTCCTACAATGAGCAGTTCTTC; CDR3aa: CASSPSGSSYNEQFF
d_gene: TRBD2; v_gene: TRBV18; j_gene: TRBJ2-7; CDR3nt: TGTGCCAGCTCACGCGGGTCGGGAGGGTCCTACGAGCAGTACTTC; CDR3aa: CASSRGSGGSYEQYF
d_gene: -; v_gene: TRBV4-3; j_gene: TRBJ1-5; CDR3nt: TGCGCCAGCAGCCAAGGTCGGACTTCTCAGCCCCAGCATTTT; CDR3aa: CASSQGRTSQPQHF
d_gene: TRBD1; v_gene: TRBV5-1; j_gene: TRBJ2-7; CDR3nt: TGCGCCAGCAGCGTGTCAGGGGGCCGCTCCTACGAGCAGTACTTC; CDR3aa: CASSVSGGRSYEQYF
d_gene: TRBD2; v_gene: TRBV27; j_gene: TRBJ2-1; CDR3nt: TGTGCCAGCAGTTTATCAAGCGGGAGCGGTGAGCAGTTCTTC; CDR3aa: CASSLSSGSGEQFF
d_gene: -; v_gene: TRBV14; j_gene: TRBJ2-7; CDR3nt: TGTGCCAGCAGCCGCAGGGTCTACGAGCAGTACTTC; CDR3aa: CASSRRVYEQYF
d_gene: TRBD2; v_gene: TRBV7-8; j_gene: TRBJ2-7; CDR3nt: TGTGCCAGCAGCTTAGAATTAGTCGGCGGATCGCGGGAGGGCCTTGAGCAGTACTTC; CDR3aa: CASSLELVGGSREGLEQYF
d_gene: -; v_gene: TRBV7-9; j_gene: TRBJ2-6; CDR3nt: TGTGCCAGCAGCTCAGGGCCCGCCGGGGCCAACGTCCTGACTTTC; CDR3aa: CASSSGPAGANVLTF
d_gene: -; v_gene: TRBV29-1; j_gene: TRBJ2-2; CDR3nt: TGCAGCGCCCATAGCGGTTCGAACACCGGGGAGCTGTTTTTT; CDR3aa: CSAHSGSNTGELFF
d_gene: -; v_gene: TRBV1; j_gene: TRBJ1-1; CDR3nt: TGCACCAGCAGCCGAGGGACAGGGGGCTACACTGAAGCTTTCTTT; CDR3aa: CTSSRGTGGYTEAFF
d_gene: TRBD1; v_gene: TRBV15; j_gene: TRBJ1-4; CDR3nt: TGTGCCACCAGCAGAGAGGGACAGGGAGATGAAAAACTGTTTTTT; CDR3aa: CATSREGQGDEKLFF
d_gene: TRBD1; v_gene: TRBV19; j_gene: TRBJ1-1; CDR3nt: TGTGCCAGTAGTATATACAGGGGGCGGGGCACTGAAGCTTTCTTT; CDR3aa: CASSIYRGRGTEAFF
d_gene: TRBD2; v_gene: TRBV9; j_gene: TRBJ2-1; CDR3nt: TGTGCCAGCAGCGTATCTCCAGCGGGGGACAATGAGCAGTTCTTC; CDR3aa: CASSVSPAGDNEQFF
d_gene: TRBD1; v_gene: TRBV7-2; j_gene: TRBJ1-1; CDR3nt: TGCGCCAGCAGCTCAGACAGGGGGTTCGAAGCTTTCTTT; CDR3aa: CASSSDRGFEAFF
d_gene: -; v_gene: TRBV19; j_gene: TRBJ1-4; CDR3nt: TGTGCCAGTAGTATATCCGACCGGGGTGAAAAACTGTTTTTT; CDR3aa: CASSISDRGEKLFF
d_gene: TRBD1; v_gene: TRBV28; j_gene: TRBJ1-5; CDR3nt: TGTGCCAGCAGTGCACAGGGGGGTTATCAGCCCCAGCATTTT; CDR3aa: CASSAQGGYQPQHF
d_gene: -; v_gene: TRBV7-6; j_gene: TRBJ2-1; CDR3nt: TGTGCCAGCAGCTCTAGCAGCAATGAGCAGTTCTTC; CDR3aa: CASSSSSNEQFF
d_gene: -; v_gene: TRBV7-8; j_gene: TRBJ1-3; CDR3nt: TGTGCCAGCAGCCCGGTGGCGGGCACGAGCTCTGGAAACACCATATATTTT; CDR3aa: CASSPVAGTSSGNTIYF
d_gene: -; v_gene: TRBV7-3; j_gene: TRBJ2-2; CDR3nt: TGTGCCAGCAGCTTGTCAGGGTTGGACACCGGGGAGCTGTTTTTT; CDR3aa: CASSLSGLDTGELFF
d_gene: -; v_gene: TRBV19; j_gene: TRBJ2-3; CDR3nt: TGTGCAACAAGCAGAGGGTTGGCCACAGATACGCAGTATTTT; CDR3aa: CATSRGLATDTQYF